This T cell receptor (beta chain) was recorded in a study of CD8 T cells in Susac syndrome. This clonotype was counted a few times. Its antigen is unidentified. An input of about 0.5 to 1 ug of RNA was subjected to reverse transcription using random hexamers. The method of amplification for TCR beta CDR3 was immunoSEQ multiplex PCR, covering 54 Vbeta and 13 Jbeta. TCRdb reprocessed the immunoSEQ multiplex PCR reads with MiXCR, giving one entry per CDR3 protein. The table shows about 130,000 distinct CDR3 sequences, with about 90% occurring only once. Broader study findings: It was acknowledged in the study that its TCR sequencing and HLA analysis involved a relatively small number of individuals.

The germline V gene has CDR1 SGHDN and CDR2 FVKESK. Deletions cut 0 bases from V and 5 bases from J, with 16 bases between. This CDR3 spans 16 amino acids. The sequence derives from a human donor with multiple sclerosis. The chain joins TRBV14 to TRBJ2-5; no definite D call. Sequencing used CD8+ T cells from PBMCs. This chain's CDR3 is CASSQDGALGPETQYF. The DNA for the CDR3 is TGTGCCAGCAGCCAAGATGGCGCCCTCGGCCCGGAGACCCAGTACTTC.